This T cell receptor (beta chain) originates from a study of cytomegalovirus exposure and HLA in healthy donors. Study overall: Genotyping of more than 300 donors showed that around 81% belonged to the Caucasian-associated ancestry cluster.

Study-level findings and limits: It was taken for granted in presence/absence analyses that sequencing depth across donors was roughly uniform. Most TCR sequences were rare, but some public TCRs occurred in many donors.

This clone was observed a single time. As yet, its antigen is unknown. The PCR ran on 60 Vbeta and 13 Jbeta primers. The table came from immunoSEQ multiplex PCR; TCRdb's copy has only in-frame clones and leaves some out. The sample lists about 100,000 clones; more than 75% were seen once. The germline V gene encodes CDR1 SGHRS and CDR2 YFSETQ. CDR3 length: 13 residues. V lost 1 base, J lost 3 bases, and 0 bases stayed unmatched. The receptor comes from a woman between 45 and 65 years old in good health and CMV-seropositive. The specimen was PBMCs. J is TRBJ1-1 and V is TRBV5-1, with 7 bases matching TRBD1. The CDR3 sequence: CASSLTGDTEAFF. The CDR3 DNA follows: TGCGCCAGCAGCTTGACAGGGGACACTGAAGCTTTCTTT.